The 17 T cell receptor beta chains presented below share a single source sample, sequenced in a study of blood T cell repertoires in COVID-19. Measured with immunoSEQ multiplex PCR; TCRdb has only the in-frame clones, and not every one. There are roughly 700,000 clones in the sample; about nine tenths occur only once, and 0.2% to 0.3% lies in the top ten. Sequenced sample: peripheral blood. The source is a woman between 18 and 29 years old with acute or convalescent COVID-19.

The chain employs TRBV10-3 and TRBJ1-2; D possibly corresponds to TRBD1 (5 bases). The ends were cut back, 5 bases at V and 7 bases at J, with 23 bases in the middle. Per germline, CDR1 ENHRY and CDR2 SYGVKD. The CDR3 contains 16 residues. The DNA for the CDR3 is TGTGCCATCAGTTCAGGTTCCCCAGGCGGGACTAGTGGCTACACCTTC. Its translation: CAISSGSPGGTSGYTF.

The chain is built from TRBV9 and TRBJ1-2, with D tentatively TRBD1 (5 bases). V was pared by 6 bases and J by 8 bases, with 20 bases between. CDR3 size: 14 residues. From germline, CDR1 is SGDLS and CDR2 YYNGEE. CDR3 coding DNA: TGTGCCAGCACCAATTTGGGGGGAGCAGGGGGCTACACCTTC. Its protein product is CASTNLGGAGGYTF.

This clone has a single count. The chain uses TRBV5-1 and TRBJ2-1; D gene ambiguous. Germline CDR1 SGHRS, CDR2 YFSETQ. The CDR3 consists of 16 residues. The V end was cut by 0 bases, the J end by 3 bases, with 13 bases between. The chain's CDR3 is CASSLGPSDHYNEQFF. CDR3 in DNA: TGCGCCAGCAGCTTGGGGCCCAGCGACCACTACAATGAGCAGTTCTTC.

The chain couples TRBV14 to TRBJ2-4; possible D gene TRBD1, 6 bases. The germline CDR1 and CDR2 sequences are SGHDN and FVKESK. The V end was cut by 1 base, the J end by 4 bases, with 14 bases between. The CDR3 contains 16 residues. The DNA for the CDR3 is TGTGCCAGCAGCCAAGTGGCAGGGGCCCTTAAAAACATTCAGTACTTC. It translates to CASSQVAGALKNIQYF.

V and J are TRBV6-5 and TRBJ1-1, with a tentative D call TRBD1 (5 bases). The V gene's germline CDR1 is MNHEY and CDR2 SVGAGI. The CDR3 extends over 13 amino acids. V lost 10 bases and J lost 5, with 17 bases in between. The DNA of the CDR3 is TGTGCCAATGGCGACCCGGGGGTAACTGAAGCTTTCTTT. Translated, it gives CANGDPGVTEAFF.

V and J are TRBV6-4 and TRBJ2-3; TRBD2 matches 7 bases. The ends lost 2 bases at V and 3 bases at J; junction bases unmatched: 11. This CDR3 has 17 amino acids. Germline V gene sequence: CDR1 MRHNA, CDR2 SNTAGT. The CDR3 protein is CASSDGVASGGTDTQYF. The CDR3 DNA reads as TGTGCCAGCAGTGACGGAGTGGCTAGCGGAGGGACAGATACGCAGTATTTT.

This chain joins TRBV24-1 and TRBJ1-2; perhaps TRBD1 as D (6 bases). This CDR3 spans 13 amino acids. In germline, CDR1 is KGHDR, CDR2 SFDVKD. V lost 10 bases, J lost 1 base, and 12 bases lay in between. CDR3: CATQDSLNYGYTF. The CDR3 DNA reads TGTGCCACTCAGGACAGCCTTAACTATGGCTACACCTTC.

The chain links TRBV3-1 (or the pseudogene TRBV3-2) to TRBJ2-7, with D possibly being TRBD1 (5 bases). Germline V lookup: CDR1 LGHDT, CDR2 YNNKEL (reference sequence). V lost 5 bases to trimming and J lost 2 bases, with 10 bases between them. The CDR3 has 13 residues. The CDR3 loop reads CASSSQGAYEQYF. The CDR3 DNA is TGTGCCAGCAGCTCCCAGGGTGCCTACGAGCAGTACTTC.

The rearrangement links TRBV10-3 to TRBJ1-2; TRBD1 matches at 9 bases. The germline V gene has CDR1 ENHRY and CDR2 SYGVKD. V lost 4 bases to trimming and J lost 2 bases; unmatched junction nucleotides: 8. This CDR3 is 16 amino acids long. The CDR3 coding sequence is TGTGCCATCAGTGGCCAAGACAGGGGGTCGAACTATGGCTACACCTTC. Translation gives CAISGQDRGSNYGYTF.

As regards this clone: The final CDR3 position lacks the conserved phenylalanine or tryptophan, pointing to a likely read error. The DNA is omitted, as the CDR3 cannot be located on it reliably, and the CDR3 follows TCRdb's listing. The gene calls are TRBV9 and TRBJ1-2; no DNA check was done on the table's D call, TRBD1. Germline V gene sequence: CDR1 SGDLS, CDR2 YYNGEE. The CDR3 is made up of 10 amino acids, end residues included. CDR3 in amino acids: CASSVGGAGN.

The chain has TRBV19 and TRBJ2-1; D ambiguous. Per germline, CDR1 LNHDA and CDR2 SQIVND (reference sequence). Trimming cost V 3 bases and J 0 bases, with 12 bases left between them. The CDR3 is 16 amino acids. CDR3 DNA sequence: TGTGCCAGTAGTATCGCCGCAGGAAGCTCCTACAATGAGCAGTTCTTC. The encoded protein is CASSIAAGSSYNEQFF.

The V and J genes are TRBV6-1 and TRBJ1-2; D is undetermined. The CDR3 consists of 13 residues. Germline V gene lookup returns CDR1 MNHNS and CDR2 SASEGT. Deletions cut 6 bases from V and 2 bases from J, with 10 bases between. The CDR3 protein is CASRVGGNYGYTF. Written as DNA, the CDR3 is TGTGCCAGCAGGGTGGGAGGGAACTATGGCTACACCTTC.

V is TRBV11-2 and J is TRBJ2-3, with a weak D call TRBD2 (5 bases). V lost 5 bases and J 3 bases, leaving 12 bases between the germline ends. From germline, CDR1 is SGHAT and CDR2 FQNNGV. The CDR3 runs 14 residues. The CDR3 here is CASSPVGGTDTQYF. CDR3 nucleotides: TGTGCCAGCAGCCCTGTGGGCGGGACAGATACGCAGTATTTT.

The J gene is TRBJ2-5, the V gene TRBV5-6; TRBD2 aligns across 8 bases. The CDR3 has 11 amino acids. Germline V lookup: CDR1 SGHDT, CDR2 YYEEEE. Trimming removed 0 bases from V and 13 bases from J; junction bases left unmatched: 2. The CDR3 loop is CASSLGGLGYF. The CDR3 DNA reads as TGTGCCAGCAGCTTGGGGGGACTAGGGTACTTC.

The chain combines TRBV19 with TRBJ2-3, with 7 bases identical to TRBD2. The CDR3 contains 15 residues. V lost 1 base and J lost 6; bases outside the gene matches: 7. Germline lookup yields CDR1 LNHDA and CDR2 SQIVND (reference sequence). The CDR3: CASSIVAGRWDTQYF. Here the CDR3 DNA reads TGTGCCAGTAGTATAGTAGCGGGTAGGTGGGATACGCAGTATTTT.

This clone was counted a single time. The chain joins TRBV5-1 to TRBJ2-7, with a tentative D call TRBD1 (5 bases). The ends were cut back, 4 bases at V and 1 base at J, with 15 bases in the middle. This CDR3 region has 15 residues. Germline CDR1 and CDR2: SGHRS and YFSETQ. The CDR3 DNA reads TGCGCCAGCAGCCACCACGTGGACACTTCCTACGAGCAGTACTTC. Translated: CASSHHVDTSYEQYF.

The chain carries TRBV28 and TRBJ1-5; D is undetermined. V was cut by 3 bases and J by 0 bases, with 15 bases left in between. Germline loops: CDR1 MDHEN, CDR2 SYDVKM. This CDR3 has 17 amino acids. Written as DNA, the CDR3 is TGTGCCAGCAGTTTGGCAAGTTCGTTCCTTAGCAATCAGCCCCAGCATTTT. It encodes CASSLASSFLSNQPQHF.